This T cell receptor beta chain was recovered during a study of CD8 T cells in Susac syndrome. Random-hexamer reverse transcription was applied to roughly 0.5 to 1 ug RNA. TCRdb reprocessed the immunoSEQ multiplex PCR reads with MiXCR, giving one entry per CDR3 protein. The repertoire holds over 150,000 distinct CDR3 sequences, with 93% as singletons. Sequencing of TCR beta was carried out in blood CD8+ and CD4+ T cells. TEMRA cells underwent FACS enrichment and CD8+ and CD4+ T cells underwent negative isolation. This CDR3 is built from 13 residues. Germline CDR1 is DFQATT and CDR2 is SNEGSKA (reference sequence). Deletions cut 3 bases from V and 5 bases from J, with 11 bases between.

This clonotype was obtained from a human donor with multiple sclerosis. The chain uses TRBV20-1 and TRBJ1-5; D gene unclear. The sample consisted of CD4+ T cells from PBMCs. DNA of the CDR3: TGCAGTGCTAGGATGGCGGTACATCAGCCCCAGCATTTT. Protein sequence: CSARMAVHQPQHF.